Following are 10 T cell receptor beta chains from one sample sequenced in a study of OX40 agonist ivuxolimab in advanced cancers. The protocol used for the library was the immunoSEQ multiplex PCR assay. Sourced from immuneACCESS, this table was stored by TCRdb with only in-frame sequences that have V and J called. A share of the clones is absent; for the studies checked, an unresolved V gene accounts for under half, and the remainder has no known explanation. Recorded for this sample are under 50,000 clones; roughly 79% of them occurred a single time. Roughly 7.9% of the sample belongs to the ten largest clones. Source: CD4+ or CD8+ T cells sorted from blood, taken in a trial of the OX40 agonist ivuxolimab. These TCRs come from an adult with an advanced solid tumor such as melanoma, head and neck, liver or kidney cancer.

This chain uses TRBV12-5 with TRBJ2-1, with 11 bases matching TRBD2. V lost 6 bases and J lost 7; bases outside the gene matches: 8. This CDR3 is built from 15 residues. From germline, CDR1 is LGHNT and CDR2 FRNRAP. The CDR3 loop is CASGPGTSGGNEQFF. The CDR3 DNA sequence: TGTGCTAGTGGACCCGGGACTAGCGGCGGAAATGAGCAGTTCTTC.

CDR3 sequence reads: CAWKAGDPYEQYF. CDR3 sequence (DNA): TGTGCCTGGAAGGCGGGGGACCCCTACGAGCAGTACTTC. The chain has TRBV30 and TRBJ2-7; 7 bases map to TRBD2. V was pared by 4 bases and J by 2 bases, with 5 bases of the junction left unmatched. CDR1 and CDR2 from the germline V gene are GTSNPN and SVGIG (reference sequence). The CDR3 sequence is 13 residues long.

The chain has TRBV7-9 and TRBJ2-5, with TRBD1 matching over 7 bases. CDR1 is SEHNR and CDR2 is FQNEAQ in the germline V gene (reference sequence). V trimming: 4 bases; J trimming: 1 base; junction bases outside the gene matches: 3. This CDR3 is built from 14 residues. CDR3 residues: CASSSAGGQETQYF. Here the CDR3 DNA reads TGTGCCAGCAGCTCTGCAGGGGGCCAAGAGACCCAGTACTTC. The full variable domain, with the rest looked up from reference TRBV7-9 and TRBJ2-5, is DTGVSQNPRHKITKRGQNVTFRCDPISEHNRLYWYRQTLGQGPEFLTYFQNEAQLEKSRLLSDRFSAERPKGSFSTLEIQRTEQGDSAMYLCASSSAGGQETQYFGPGTRLLVL.

V gene TRBV30 combines with J gene TRBJ1-6, with D perhaps matching TRBD1 (5 bases). This CDR3 spans 15 amino acids. The germline V gene encodes CDR1 GTSNPN and CDR2 SVGIG (reference sequence). Trimming took off 2 bases at V and 7 bases at J, with 15 bases between the two ends. Written as DNA, the CDR3 is TGTGCCTGGAGTTTCCCCGACAGAGGGAATTCACCCCTCCACTTT. It specifies CAWSFPDRGNSPLHF.

The chain employs TRBV13 and TRBJ2-4; D is possibly TRBD2 (5 bases). Germline V gene data show CDR1 as PRHDT and CDR2 as FYEKMQ (reference sequence). The CDR3 length is 19 residues. Between the trimmed V and J ends, which lost 3 bases and 3 bases, there was a span of 24 bases. The CDR3 sequence: CASSLRKDFYSRGKNIQYF. CDR3 DNA: TGTGCCAGCAGCTTGAGGAAGGACTTCTATAGCCGGGGCAAAAACATTCAGTACTTC.

The chain employs TRBV4-2 and TRBJ2-7; 11 nucleotides align to TRBD2. Germline assignment: CDR1 LGHNA and CDR2 YNFKEQ. V lost 4 bases, J lost 2 bases, and 4 bases stayed unmatched. The length of the CDR3 is 15 residues. This chain's CDR3 is CASSPLTSGAYEQYF. The DNA of the CDR3 is TGTGCCAGCAGCCCCTTGACTAGCGGGGCCTACGAGCAGTACTTC.

This sequence joins TRBV5-4 and TRBJ2-7; possibly TRBD1 for D (5 bases). There are 13 residues in the CDR3. The germline gives CDR1 SGHNT, CDR2 YYREEE (reference sequence). V lost 0 bases, J lost 2 bases, and 6 bases lay in between. DNA of the CDR3: TGTGCCAGCAGCTTGGGGACAACCTACGAGCAGTACTTC. Translating gives CASSLGTTYEQYF.

The genes are TRBV11-2 and TRBJ2-7; a possible D gene is TRBD1 (5 bases). V shed 2 bases and J shed 1 base, with 9 bases lying between them. The CDR3 runs to 14 residues. From germline, CDR1 is SGHAT and CDR2 FQNNGV. CDR3 coding DNA: TGTGCCAGCAGCTTATGGCAGGGTTCCTACGAGCAGTACTTC. Translation gives CASSLWQGSYEQYF.

The chain's CDR3 is CASSVGGDSNYGYTF. The CDR3, as DNA: TGTGCCAGCAGCGTAGGGGGAGACTCGAACTATGGCTACACCTTC. The chain recombines TRBV9 with TRBJ1-2; D gene unclear. Germline V lookup: CDR1 SGDLS, CDR2 YYNGEE. The CDR3 has 15 residues. V shed 0 bases and J shed 2 bases, with 11 bases lying between them.

V and J are TRBV5-1 and TRBJ2-7; a weak D match, TRBD1 (7 bases). The CDR3 runs 14 residues. With 0 bases removed from V and 2 bases from J, the gap between germline ends came to 9 bases. CDR1 and CDR2 from the germline V gene are SGHRS and YFSETQ. CDR3 sequence: CASSLARGAYEQYF. CDR3 DNA: TGCGCCAGCAGCTTGGCCAGGGGGGCCTACGAGCAGTACTTC.